This TCR beta chain is from a study of technical replicates of blood from a few donors. The table lists this clone with a count of one. V was cut by 2 bases and J by 0 bases, with 15 bases left in between. Germline V gives CDR1 SGHRS, CDR2 YFSETQ. The CDR3 extends over 16 amino acids. The repertoire was sequenced with immunoSEQ multiplex PCR; TCRdb's copy has only in-frame clones and lacks some. The sample yields over 50,000 clones, 97% seen once. Sequenced input: T cells isolated from PBMCs. The clonotype comes from a human donor in good health. The V gene is TRBV5-1, the J gene TRBJ2-7; D ambiguous. In nucleotides, the CDR3 is TGCGCCAGCAGCTTCGCGGCCCCTTCCCTCTCCTACGAGCAGTACTTC. This encodes CASSFAAPSLSYEQYF.